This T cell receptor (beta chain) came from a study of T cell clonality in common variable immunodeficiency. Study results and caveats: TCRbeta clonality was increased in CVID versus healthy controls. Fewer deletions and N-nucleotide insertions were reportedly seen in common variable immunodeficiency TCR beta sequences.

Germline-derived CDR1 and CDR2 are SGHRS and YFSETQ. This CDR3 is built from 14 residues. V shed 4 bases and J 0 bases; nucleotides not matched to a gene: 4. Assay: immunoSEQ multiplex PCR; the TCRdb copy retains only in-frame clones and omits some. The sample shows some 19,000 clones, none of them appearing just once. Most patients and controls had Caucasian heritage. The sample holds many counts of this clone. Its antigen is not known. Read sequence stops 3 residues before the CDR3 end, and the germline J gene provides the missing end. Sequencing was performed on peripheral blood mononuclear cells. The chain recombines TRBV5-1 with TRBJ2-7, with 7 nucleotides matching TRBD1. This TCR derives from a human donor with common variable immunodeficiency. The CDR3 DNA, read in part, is TGCGCCAGCAGCAATAGACAGGGCTCCTACGAG. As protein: CASSNRQGSYE. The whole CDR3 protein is CASSNRQGSYEQYF.